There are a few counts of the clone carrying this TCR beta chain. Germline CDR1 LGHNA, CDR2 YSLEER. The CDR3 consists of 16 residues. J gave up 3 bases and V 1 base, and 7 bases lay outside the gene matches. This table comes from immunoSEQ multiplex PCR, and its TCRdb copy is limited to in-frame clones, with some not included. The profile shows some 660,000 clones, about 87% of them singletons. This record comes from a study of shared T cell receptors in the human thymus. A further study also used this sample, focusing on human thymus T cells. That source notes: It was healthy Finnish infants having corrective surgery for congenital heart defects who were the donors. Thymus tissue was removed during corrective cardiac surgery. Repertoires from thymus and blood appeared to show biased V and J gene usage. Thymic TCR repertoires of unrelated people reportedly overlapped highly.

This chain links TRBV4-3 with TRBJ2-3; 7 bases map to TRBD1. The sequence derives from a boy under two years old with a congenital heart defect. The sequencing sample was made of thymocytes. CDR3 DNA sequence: TGCGCCAGCAGCCAAGTCCTACAGGGGAAAACAGATACGCAGTATTTT. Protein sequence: CASSQVLQGKTDTQYF.